The T cell receptor (beta chain) under discussion was sequenced for a study of blood T cell repertoires in COVID-19. In the study overall: From the United States, Italy and Spain came samples of acute and convalescent COVID-19. PBMCs, B-cell-depleted T cells, or T cells provided the cDNA or gDNA that made up the material.

This clone was picked up one time. V was shortened by 7 bases and J by 2 bases, with 18 bases between the two germline ends. Germline lookup yields CDR1 LGHNA and CDR2 YNFKEQ. This CDR3 region has 15 residues. As originally analysed: The authors estimated nucleated cell counts from reference gene primer amplification. Here immunoSEQ multiplex PCR was the method, and the copy in TCRdb shows in-frame clones only, minus some. From that table come the V and J calls and clone size; the DNA was used to work out D and trimming. The table has approximately 290,000 clones, around nine tenths seen once. Sample: peripheral blood. This TCR derives from a man younger than 40 with acute or convalescent COVID-19. The chain is built from TRBV4-2 and TRBJ2-7; D is perhaps TRBD2 (6 bases). The CDR3 spells CASTQTGSRPYEQYF. CDR3 sequence (DNA): TGTGCCAGCACCCAGACCGGGAGCCGTCCCTACGAGCAGTACTTC.